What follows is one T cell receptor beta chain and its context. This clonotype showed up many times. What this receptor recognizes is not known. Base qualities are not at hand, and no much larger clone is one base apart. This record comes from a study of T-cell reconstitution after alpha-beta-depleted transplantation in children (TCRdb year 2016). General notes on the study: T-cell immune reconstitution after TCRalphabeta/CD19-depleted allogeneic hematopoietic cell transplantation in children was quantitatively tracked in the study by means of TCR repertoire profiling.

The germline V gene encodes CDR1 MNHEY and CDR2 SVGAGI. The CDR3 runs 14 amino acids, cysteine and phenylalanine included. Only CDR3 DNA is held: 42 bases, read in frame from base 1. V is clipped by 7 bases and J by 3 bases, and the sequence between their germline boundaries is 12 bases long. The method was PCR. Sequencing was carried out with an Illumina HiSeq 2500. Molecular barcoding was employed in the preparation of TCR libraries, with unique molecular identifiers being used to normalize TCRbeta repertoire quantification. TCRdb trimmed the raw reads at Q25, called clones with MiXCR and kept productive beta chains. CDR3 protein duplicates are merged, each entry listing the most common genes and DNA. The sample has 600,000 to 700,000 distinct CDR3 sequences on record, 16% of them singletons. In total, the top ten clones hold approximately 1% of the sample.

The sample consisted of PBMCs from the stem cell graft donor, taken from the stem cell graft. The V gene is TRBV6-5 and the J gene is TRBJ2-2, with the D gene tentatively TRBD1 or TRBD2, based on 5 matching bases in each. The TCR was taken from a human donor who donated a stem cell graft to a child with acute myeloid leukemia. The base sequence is TGTGCCAGCAAGAGGGACGGGTACACCGGGGAGCTGTTTTTT. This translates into CASKRDGYTGELFF.